The clone carrying this TCR beta chain was picked up one time. Its antigen is currently unknown. This record belongs to a study of T cell repertoires in cytomegalovirus infection. Study-wide findings and caveats: Of the TCR beta families, the public ones yielded a cumulative frequency that identified carriers of CMV plus the relevant HLA.

TCRdb called the reads again in MiXCR, with one record for every CDR3 protein. The data contain hundreds of thousands of distinct CDR3 sequences, under 40% of them seen just once; the ten biggest clones take up roughly 2.9%. Germline V lookup: CDR1 LNHNV, CDR2 YYDKDF (reference sequence). Between the trimmed V and J ends, which lost 0 bases and 3 bases, there was a span of 11 bases. The CDR3 has 16 amino acids. This clonotype was obtained from a human donor in good health (CMV status not recorded). Some clones in this sample may be carry-over from other donors' samples. Sequencing input: PBMCs. The V and J genes are TRBV15 and TRBJ1-4; no clear D gene. CDR3 in amino acids: CATSRDRRSANEKLFF. DNA for the CDR3: TGTGCCACCAGCAGAGATCGACGGAGTGCTAATGAAAAACTGTTTTTT. The full variable domain, its missing parts supplied by reference TRBV15 and TRBJ1-4, is DAMVIQNPRYQVTQFGKPVTLSCSQTLNHNVMYWYQQKSSQAPKLLFHYYDKDFNNEADTPDNFQSRRPNTSFCFLDIRSPGLGDTAMYLCATSRDRRSANEKLFFGSGTQLSVL.